This T cell receptor (beta chain) emerged from a study of OX40 agonist ivuxolimab in advanced cancers. Study-level background: Partial responses occurred in three patients (one hepatocellular carcinoma, two cutaneous melanoma). General study findings and limits: Among the least clonally expanded were partial responders at 0.1-3.0 mg/kg. The work left the antigen specificity of expanded peripheral T cells undetermined. Compared with CD4+, CD8+ T cells on average had more expanded clones.

J lost 3 bases, V lost 5 bases, and 2 bases had no gene match. The CDR3 has 13 amino acids. The germline CDR1 and CDR2 sequences are SGHTA and FQGTGA. To note about this clone: The antigen remains undetermined.

Data came from immunoSEQ multiplex PCR; TCRdb stores just in-frame clones and leaves some out. The data contain tens of thousands of clones, approximately 90% of them singletons. The chain carries TRBV7-3 and TRBJ2-7, with 9 bases fitting TRBD1. The sequences come from CD4+ or CD8+ T cells sorted from blood, collected in a trial of the OX40 agonist ivuxolimab. This receptor was taken from an adult with an advanced solid tumor such as melanoma, head and neck, liver or kidney cancer. The CDR3: CASSRDRDYEQYF. The CDR3 DNA is TGTGCCAGCAGCAGGGACAGGGACTACGAGCAGTACTTC.